Listed below are T cell receptor beta chains from one sample, sequenced in a study of CD8+CD57+ T cells in acquired aplastic anemia. TCRdb re-called the reads with MiXCR, one entry per CDR3 protein. The sample holds under 250,000 distinct CDR3 sequences, around 32% seen once. Sequencing was performed on sorted CD4+, CD8+, or CD8+CD57+ T cells (not recorded which) from PBMCs. The receptors shown here come from a human donor in good health, serving as a control. CDR3s include the opening cysteine and the closing phenylalanine or tryptophan. Each record gives: V gene, clone size, D gene, J gene, CDR3 protein, CDR3 DNA. The D gene is left open where the match is weak. Not all rows give a size; the values are once, few, many and, for expanded clones, a class.

>TRBV19|many|NA|TRBJ1-1
CASSRRGNTEAFF
TGTGCCAGTAGTAGACGGGGGAACACTGAAGCTTTCTTT
>TRBV9|many|NA|TRBJ2-2
CASSVLDSGGGELFF
TGTGCCAGCAGCGTGTTGGACTCCGGTGGCGGGGAGCTGTTTTTT
>TRBV12-3/TRBV12-4|NA|TRBD2|TRBJ2-1
CASSRIGGGHSYNEQFF
TGTGCCAGCAGTCGGATCGGGGGGGGACACTCCTACAATGAGCAGTTCTTC
>TRBV29-1|NA|NA|TRBJ1-1
CSVELFAGNTEAFF
TGCAGCGTTGAATTGTTCGCCGGGAACACTGAAGCTTTCTTT
>TRBV29-1|NA|TRBD1|TRBJ2-1
CSVDRQGSEQFF
TGCAGCGTTGATAGACAGGGAAGTGAGCAGTTCTTC
>TRBV29-1|many|TRBD2|TRBJ2-3
CSGRLAHGTDTQYF
TGCAGCGGCCGACTAGCTCATGGCACAGATACGCAGTATTTT
>TRBV11-2|NA|NA|TRBJ2-3
CASSAWGRGADTQYF
TGTGCCAGCAGCGCCTGGGGCCGGGGAGCAGATACGCAGTATTTT
>TRBV9|NA|NA|TRBJ1-6
CASSNGGDPYNSPLHF
TGTGCCAGCAGCAATGGGGGGGACCCGTATAATTCACCCCTCCACTTT
>TRBV7-9|NA|NA|TRBJ2-5
CASTPGGAQTQYF
TGTGCCAGCACCCCAGGGGGGGCACAGACCCAGTACTTC
>TRBV2|many|NA|TRBJ1-2
CASSEALLRDLNYGYTF
TGTGCCAGCAGTGAAGCGCTTCTACGGGACCTTAACTATGGCTACACCTTC
>TRBV7-9|NA|NA|TRBJ2-7
CASSPPGYEQYF
TGTGCCAGCAGCCCCCCAGGCTACGAGCAGTACTTC
>TRBV4-2|many|TRBD1|TRBJ1-2
CASTRTGTNYGYTF
TGTGCCAGCACCAGGACAGGGACTAACTATGGCTACACCTTC
>TRBV6-5|NA|TRBD1|TRBJ1-1
CASSSGQGGEAFF
TGTGCCAGCAGTTCCGGACAGGGGGGTGAAGCTTTCTTT
>TRBV5-1|many|NA|TRBJ2-7
CASTRTPGPEQYF
TGCGCCAGCACACGGACACCCGGGCCCGAGCAGTACTTC
>TRBV6-5|many|TRBD1|TRBJ2-7
CASSYKGQGGYEQYF
TGTGCCAGCAGTTACAAGGGACAGGGGGGTTACGAGCAGTACTTC
>TRBV2|many|NA|TRBJ1-5
CASRGVTTGSNQPQHF
TGTGCCAGCAGGGGGGTGACGACGGGTAGCAATCAGCCCCAGCATTTT
>TRBV20-1|many|TRBD1|TRBJ2-1
CSALDRGRDEQFF
TGCAGTGCCTTGGACAGGGGGCGAGATGAGCAGTTCTTC
>TRBV19|once|NA|TRBJ1-5
CASMDGSGQPQHF
TGTGCCAGTATGGACGGCAGCGGTCAGCCCCAGCATTTT
>TRBV4-1|few|NA|TRBJ1-2
CASSPKYTSYLANYGYTF
TGCGCCAGCAGCCCCAAATACACCTCTTACTTAGCTAACTATGGCTACACCTTC
>TRBV19|NA|NA|TRBJ2-1
CASTISDSINEQFF
TGTGCCAGTACTATATCCGACAGCATTAATGAGCAGTTCTTC
>TRBV4-1|NA|NA|TRBJ1-2
CASSQGARLDKTGAKYGYTF
TGCGCCAGCAGCCAAGGGGCCCGGTTGGATAAGACAGGCGCCAAATATGGCTACACCTTC
>TRBV3-1|NA|NA|TRBJ1-1
CASSQFLRTEAFF
TGTGCCAGCAGCCAGTTCTTGCGCACTGAAGCTTTCTTT
>TRBV11-2|few|NA|TRBJ2-3
CASSLLVRGTKLGDTQYF
TGTGCCAGCAGCTTACTGGTTCGGGGGACAAAGCTGGGAGATACGCAGTATTTT
>TRBV13|NA|NA|TRBJ1-6
CATKAGTLNSPLHF
TGTGCCACAAAGGCTGGGACACTCAATTCACCCCTCCACTTT
>TRBV9|many|NA|TRBJ2-6
CASSVGTASGANVLTF
TGTGCCAGCAGCGTAGGGACGGCCTCTGGGGCCAACGTCCTGACTTTC
>TRBV2|many|NA|TRBJ2-5
CASSEYGAGAQETQYF
TGTGCCAGCAGTGAATATGGGGCGGGGGCCCAAGAGACCCAGTACTTC
>TRBV30|NA|TRBD1|TRBJ2-5
CAWSVGTGAETQYF
TGTGCCTGGAGTGTAGGGACAGGGGCAGAGACCCAGTACTTC
>TRBV7-2|NA|NA|TRBJ1-2
CASSLITEVNYGYTF
TGTGCCAGCAGCTTAATAACAGAAGTTAACTATGGCTACACCTTC
>TRBV20-1|many|TRBD1|TRBJ1-2
CSAEEGQGNSYGYTF
TGCAGTGCCGAAGAGGGACAGGGTAATTCCTATGGCTACACCTTC
>TRBV10-3|NA|NA|TRBJ1-6
CAISETGDSYNSPLHF
TGTGCCATCAGCGAGACAGGAGACTCCTATAATTCACCCCTCCACTTT
>TRBV2|many|NA|TRBJ2-1
CASSEMGYNEQFF
TGTGCCAGCAGTGAAATGGGGTACAATGAGCAGTTCTTC
>TRBV7-9|many|NA|TRBJ1-3
CASRLGGAGNTIYF
TGTGCCAGCCGCTTAGGGGGAGCTGGAAACACCATATATTTT
>TRBV7-2|many|NA|TRBJ1-1
CASSLGGWGTEAFF
TGTGCCAGCAGCTTAGGGGGGTGGGGCACTGAAGCTTTCTTT
>TRBV29-1|NA|TRBD1|TRBJ2-1
CSVDELADRGYNEQFF
TGCAGCGTTGATGAGCTTGCGGACAGGGGTTACAATGAGCAGTTCTTC
>TRBV19|many|NA|TRBJ1-1
CASSIDLGLAEAFF
TGTGCCAGTAGTATAGACCTGGGACTCGCTGAAGCTTTCTTT
>TRBV7-9|many|TRBD2|TRBJ2-7
CASSFLAGYEQYF
TGTGCCAGCAGCTTCCTAGCGGGGTACGAGCAGTACTTC
>TRBV7-2|NA|TRBD1|TRBJ2-7
CASSLGPGTGSYEQYF
TGTGCCAGCAGCTTAGGGCCCGGGACAGGGTCCTACGAGCAGTACTTC
>TRBV6-1|NA|NA|TRBJ1-1
CASSAPDSGRRAFF
TGTGCCAGCAGTGCCCCTGACAGCGGCCGTCGGGCTTTCTTT
>TRBV7-8|few|NA|TRBJ2-1
CASSERDWDNVQFF
TGTGCCAGCAGCGAACGGGACTGGGACAATGTGCAGTTCTTC
>TRBV10-1|many|NA|TRBJ2-1
CASSESNEQFF
TGCGCCAGCAGTGAGTCGAATGAGCAGTTCTTC
>TRBV19|many|TRBD2|TRBJ2-7
CASTSSGGTYEQYF
TGTGCCAGTACGTCTAGCGGGGGAACCTACGAGCAGTACTTC
>TRBV9|NA|NA|TRBJ1-1
CASSEFQGFDTEAFF
TGTGCCAGCAGTGAATTTCAGGGGTTCGACACTGAAGCTTTCTTT
>TRBV10-1|NA|NA|TRBJ2-5
CASSETAQETQYF
TGCGCCAGCAGTGAGACAGCCCAAGAGACCCAGTACTTC
>TRBV7-2|many|NA|TRBJ1-1
CASSLSVGGTEAFF
TGTGCCAGCAGCTTATCAGTAGGGGGGACTGAAGCTTTCTTT
>TRBV19|many|TRBD2|TRBJ2-7
CASSIGGLAGDMYEQYF
TGTGCCAGTAGTATAGGGGGACTAGCGGGAGACATGTACGAGCAGTACTTC
>TRBV20-1|many|TRBD1|TRBJ1-1
CSAGRGSGEAFF
TGCAGTGCTGGCAGGGGGTCCGGTGAAGCTTTCTTT
>TRBV20-1|NA|NA|TRBJ2-7
CSARTGDTEPYEQYF
TGCAGTGCCCGAACCGGGGACACGGAACCCTACGAGCAGTACTTC
>TRBV19|many|NA|TRBJ1-2
CASTAGIGINYGYTF
TGTGCCAGTACCGCGGGGATAGGGATTAACTATGGCTACACCTTC
>TRBV2|NA|NA|TRBJ1-1
CASSRGEIEAFF
TGTGCCAGCAGTCGGGGAGAGATTGAAGCTTTCTTT
>TRBV12-5|NA|NA|TRBJ2-3
CASGLLRADTQYF
TGTGCTAGTGGTTTGCTGAGGGCAGATACGCAGTATTTT
>TRBV7-8|many|NA|TRBJ1-3
CASSLMQGLGNTIYF
TGTGCCAGCAGCTTAATGCAGGGGTTAGGAAACACCATATATTTT
>TRBV5-5|NA|TRBD1|TRBJ1-1
CASSFRDRGLTEAFF
TGTGCCAGCAGCTTTAGGGACAGGGGACTCACTGAAGCTTTCTTT
>TRBV4-1|few|NA|TRBJ1-4
CASSLLDGATNEKLFF
TGCGCCAGCAGCCTACTAGACGGGGCAACTAATGAAAAACTGTTTTTT
>TRBV29-1|many|TRBD2|TRBJ2-7
CSVRLAGGPYEQYF
TGCAGCGTGCGCTTAGCGGGAGGGCCCTACGAGCAGTACTTC
>TRBV11-1|many|TRBD1|TRBJ1-2
CASSLGQGINYGYTF
TGTGCCAGCAGCTTAGGACAGGGGATTAACTATGGCTACACCTTC
>TRBV13|many|NA|TRBJ2-7
CASSWTITRAGEQYF
TGTGCCAGCAGCTGGACGATCACCCGAGCAGGCGAGCAGTACTTC
>TRBV2|NA|NA|TRBJ1-6
CASSGGGIYNSPLHF
TGTGCCAGCAGTGGCGGGGGGATCTATAATTCACCCCTCCACTTT
>TRBV5-6|few|NA|TRBJ1-2
CASTSFPYGYTF
TGTGCCAGCACCTCGTTCCCCTATGGCTACACCTTC
>TRBV2|NA|NA|TRBJ2-7
CASTQATWGYEQYF
TGTGCCAGCACTCAGGCCACATGGGGCTACGAGCAGTACTTC